This record looks at one T cell receptor beta chain sequence and its context. Its antigen is not known. The data stem from a study of cytomegalovirus exposure and HLA in healthy donors. The primer mix had 60 Vbeta and 13 Jbeta primers. Some clones are missing from TCRdb's copy, which holds only in-frame ones; the method was immunoSEQ multiplex PCR. The data show about 190,000 clones, approximately 70% seen once. Study observations and caveats: Of the V segments, some could not be distinguished, including TRBV6-2 and TRBV6-3, and were excluded. Sequencing probably produced one cluster of sequence variants that were highly shared. Later analysis showed TCR association rates varying by HLA locus, highest for DRB1 and lowest for HLA-C.

The CDR3 extends over 13 amino acids. The V gene's germline CDR1 is MNHEY and CDR2 SMNVEV (reference sequence). Deletions cut 4 bases from V and 6 bases from J, with 10 bases between. Unrecorded immune exposures were likely, despite nominal health at sampling. The chain has TRBV27 and TRBJ2-1, with a weak D call TRBD1 (6 bases). This receptor was identified in a woman aged 30 to 39 in good health and CMV-seropositive. Sequencing was performed on PBMCs. CDR3 region: CASSSQGSNEQFF. Here the CDR3 DNA reads TGTGCCAGCAGTTCACAGGGATCCAATGAGCAGTTCTTC.